This passage covers 22 T cell receptor beta chains from one sample sequenced in a study of sequential checkpoint blockade in melanoma. The treatment denotes: randomized to nivolumab then ipilimumab (arm A) or the reverse (arm B). The data were produced by immunoSEQ multiplex PCR, yet TCRdb's version contains in-frame clones alone and is incomplete. This sample has fewer than 25,000 clones, with nearly 70% found just once. Sequencing used CD8+ T cells sorted from blood (inferred from file names), obtained from a patient given nivolumab and ipilimumab in sequence. Receptors were obtained from a human donor with melanoma.

The gene calls are TRBV14 and TRBJ1-2, with 7 nucleotides matching TRBD1. The trim removed 3 bases at V and 2 bases at J, leaving 9 bases unmatched. Per the germline V gene, CDR1 is SGHDN and CDR2 is FVKESK. This CDR3 is built from 16 residues. The CDR3 DNA is TGTGCCAGCAGCCATACCACAGGGGCTTTCAACTATGGCTACACCTTC. Translating it yields CASSHTTGAFNYGYTF.

The V and J genes are TRBV6-5 and TRBJ1-2, with 7 positions matching TRBD1. V lost 2 bases and J lost 8; bases outside the gene matches: 8. The CDR3 loop spans 14 amino acids. Germline CDR1 MNHEY, CDR2 SVGAGI. The CDR3 reads CASSYSEGASGYTF. In DNA, the CDR3 is TGTGCCAGCAGTTACAGTGAGGGGGCAAGCGGCTACACCTTC.

This chain connects TRBV7-9 to TRBJ2-1, with 7 nucleotides matching TRBD2. The CDR3 runs to 12 residues. Germline-derived CDR1 and CDR2 are SEHNR and FQNEAQ (reference sequence). V shed 4 bases and J 8 bases; nucleotides not matched to a gene: 2. CDR3 DNA: TGTGCCAGCAGCTCTGCGGGGGATGAGCAGTTCTTC. Amino acids: CASSSAGDEQFF.

This clone appeared a single time. The rearrangement joins TRBV21-1 to TRBJ2-5; the DNA was not compared with TRBD1, the D call given in the table. TRBV21-1 is flagged as a pseudogene. The CDR3 covers 15 residues. CDR3 loop: CASSKIQGDQETQYF. For the CDR3, the DNA is TGTGCCAGCAGCAAAATACAGGGGGACCAAGAGACCCAGTACTTC.

A few counts support this clone. This may come from a read error, since a much larger clone is one base off. The chain employs TRBV6-1 and TRBJ1-4, with D maybe TRBD1 (5 bases). The V gene lost 4 bases and the J gene lost 7 bases, with 16 bases spanning the gap. The germline V gene has CDR1 MNHNS and CDR2 SASEGT. The CDR3 sequence is 15 residues long. Here the CDR3 DNA reads TGTGCCAGCAGTGGAATGCGGGGCAGTGGTGAAAAACTGTTTTTT. This codes for CASSGMRGSGEKLFF.

The V call is TRBV5-1, the J call TRBJ2-2; 15 bases fit TRBD2. Germline CDR1 reads SGHRS; CDR2 reads YFSETQ. V was pared by 2 bases and J by 5 bases, with 4 bases of the junction left unmatched. The CDR3 is 17 amino acids. CDR3 amino acids: CASSLGLAGGPTGELFF. The CDR3 DNA reads TGCGCCAGCAGCTTAGGACTAGCGGGGGGGCCGACCGGGGAGCTGTTTTTT.

By frequency in the sample, this clone is medium-sized. J is TRBJ1-1 and V is TRBV18; D possibly corresponds to TRBD1 (6 bases). V gave up 4 bases and J gave up 5 bases, with 14 bases separating them. The CDR3 is 14 residues long. Germline V gives CDR1 KGHSH, CDR2 LQKENI. CDR3 bases: TGTGCCAGCTCACAAACAGGGAGCTGGACTGAAGCTTTCTTT. Translating it yields CASSQTGSWTEAFF.

The V gene is TRBV6-5, the J gene TRBJ2-7; the D is unclear. CDR3 length equals 10 residues. Germline assignment: CDR1 MNHEY and CDR2 SVGAGI. The CDR3 DNA reads as TGTGCCAGCAGCCATGGGCCTGAGACCGTC. Amino acid sequence: CASSHGPETV.

V usage is TRBV9 and J usage is TRBJ2-1, with TRBD2 identical over 9 bases. Per the germline V gene, CDR1 is SGDLS and CDR2 is YYNGEE. This CDR3 is 15 amino acids long. The V and J ends lost 5 bases and 7 bases, in that order; junction bases with no gene match: 10. In nucleotides, the CDR3 is TGTGCCAGCAGTATTAGCGGGGGTGGTGGTAATGAGCAGTTCTTC. It specifies CASSISGGGGNEQFF.

This clone was recorded once. V gene TRBV2 combines with J gene TRBJ2-3, with 10 bases identical to TRBD2. Per germline, CDR1 SNHLY and CDR2 FYNNEI. Trimming took 7 bases from V and 7 from J; bases not matched to a gene: 8. CDR3 length equals 14 residues. The CDR3 nucleotides read TGTGCCAGCAACGAAGCGGGGGGGCCGCATACGCAGTATTTT. Its translation is CASNEAGGPHTQYF.

The gene calls are TRBV7-8 and TRBJ1-6; possibly TRBD1 for D (6 bases). V was cut by 5 bases and J by 7 bases, with 21 bases left in between. The CDR3 sequence is 17 residues long. Looked up from germline, CDR1 is SGHVS and CDR2 is FQNEAQ. For the CDR3, the DNA is TGTGCCAGCAGCCGCTCGGACTACGGGGGGACAAATTCACCCCTCCACTTT. This encodes CASSRSDYGGTNSPLHF.

The V gene is TRBV9, the J gene TRBJ2-3; a possible D gene is TRBD1 (6 bases). This CDR3 spans 14 amino acids. Germline loops: CDR1 SGDLS, CDR2 YYNGEE. Trimming took 3 bases from V and 3 from J, leaving 11 bases between them. The CDR3 region has the DNA TGTGCCAGCAGCGGGACAGTGAATACAGATACGCAGTATTTT. Translating it yields CASSGTVNTDTQYF. Complete variable domain (other parts from reference TRBV9 and TRBJ2-3): DSGVTQTPKHLITATGQRVTLRCSPRSGDLSVYWYQQSLDQGLQFLIQYYNGEERAKGNILERFSAQQFPDLHSELNLSSLELGDSALYFCASSGTVNTDTQYFGPGTRLTVL.

The CDR3 nucleotides are TGTGCCAGCAGTGCCACCGGGACAGTGAACACTGAAGCTTTCTTT. Encoded protein: CASSATGTVNTEAFF. The chain has TRBV27 and TRBJ1-1, with 7 bases matching TRBD1. J lost 0 bases, V lost 5 bases, and 6 bases had no gene match. Germline CDR1 MNHEY, CDR2 SMNVEV (reference sequence). CDR3 length equals 15 residues.

J is TRBJ1-6 and V is TRBV19, with TRBD1 matching over 10 bases. V was pared by 8 bases and J by 9 bases, with 7 bases of the junction left unmatched. Germline V gives CDR1 LNHDA, CDR2 SQIVND (reference sequence). There are 14 residues in the CDR3. This CDR3 is CASSPGQGFSPLHF. The CDR3 region has the DNA TGTGCCAGTTCCCCGGGACAGGGGTTTTCACCCCTCCACTTT.

By frequency in the sample, this clone is medium-sized (0.01 to 0.1%). The chain couples TRBV6-1 to TRBJ1-5; 8 bases align to TRBD1. The CDR3 consists of 13 residues. The germline gives CDR1 MNHNS, CDR2 SASEGT. The V segment lost 8 bases and the J segment 7 bases; nucleotides outside the gene matches: 7. DNA for the CDR3: TGTGCCAGCCAGATGGACAGGGAACAGCCCCAGCATTTT. Amino acid sequence: CASQMDREQPQHF.

The chain recombines TRBV10-3 with TRBJ2-5; maybe TRBD1 (6 bases). This CDR3 comprises 16 residues. V was cut by 0 bases and J by 1 base, with 12 bases left in between. Germline V lookup: CDR1 ENHRY, CDR2 SYGVKD. CDR3 sequence (DNA): TGTGCCATCAGTGAGTCGAAGGGGACAACCCAAGAGACCCAGTACTTC. Its protein is CAISESKGTTQETQYF.

The chain is built from TRBV11-2 and TRBJ1-1, with D possibly matching TRBD1 (5 bases). CDR1 SGHAT and CDR2 FQNNGV come from the germline V gene. The germline V and J ends were trimmed by 2 bases and 11 bases, with 12 bases remaining between them. The CDR3 has 12 residues. The CDR3 here is CASSLSTGGAFF. In DNA, the CDR3 is TGTGCCAGCAGCTTAAGTACCGGGGGGGCTTTCTTT.

V is TRBV6-1 and J is TRBJ2-7, with 7 nucleotides matching TRBD1. The V and J ends lost 4 bases and 5 bases, in that order; junction bases with no gene match: 11. There are 15 residues in the CDR3. Looked up from germline, CDR1 is MNHNS and CDR2 is SASEGT. CDR3 protein: CASSAPRQGFDEQYF. In DNA, the CDR3 is TGTGCCAGCAGTGCGCCGAGACAGGGTTTCGACGAGCAGTACTTC.

The CDR3 nucleotides read TGTGCCAGCAGCTTATACCGCGGGCGCAGGCCCCAGCATTTT. This encodes CASSLYRGRRPQHF. The V and J genes are TRBV11-3 and TRBJ1-5; D call uncertain. Trimming cost V 2 bases and J 9 bases, with 14 bases left between them. The CDR3 is 14 amino acids. Germline V gene data show CDR1 as SGHNT and CDR2 as YENEEA.

The chain uses TRBV7-9 and TRBJ1-1; D gene unclear. The V gene lost 5 bases and the J gene lost 3 bases, with 16 bases spanning the gap. Per the germline V gene, CDR1 is SEHNR and CDR2 is FQNEAQ (reference sequence). The CDR3 runs 15 residues. In DNA form, the CDR3 reads TGTGCCAGCAGCCCGAGGACGGGGAGAGACACTGAAGCTTTCTTT. Protein product: CASSPRTGRDTEAFF.

This clone has just a few counts. The chain has TRBV5-6 and TRBJ2-1; TRBD2 aligns across 8 bases. This CDR3 has 16 amino acids. Germline trimming cut 4 bases from V and 6 bases from J; bases unmatched to any gene: 12. CDR1 SGHDT and CDR2 YYEEEE come from the germline V gene. CDR3 loop: CASSPPGAGGPNEQFF. In DNA, the CDR3 is TGTGCCAGCAGCCCTCCGGGGGCGGGGGGCCCCAATGAGCAGTTCTTC.

This chain connects TRBV25-1 to TRBJ1-2; D unclear. The CDR3 contains 13 residues. Germline assignment: CDR1 MGHDK and CDR2 SYGVNS. Trimming removed 5 bases from V and 7 bases from J, with 14 bases in between. This CDR3 reads CASSMSRASGYTF. Written as DNA, the CDR3 is TGTGCCAGCAGTATGTCGAGGGCTAGTGGCTACACCTTC.